This T cell receptor beta chain was captured in a study of Ad26.COV2.S vaccination and SARS-CoV-2 variants. For the study at large: The trial was COV1001 and the donor's arm was Ad26.COV2.S. Dosing was one shot or two shots 56 days apart.

Treatment reported: roughly 19 received Ad26.COV2.S at low or high dose, single or two shots; 5 received placebo; per-sample allocation not given. The samples were gathered on day 63 after the first injection of vaccine or placebo. Based in Boston, the donor was an adult of 18-55 years. Expressing Wuhan-strain SARS-CoV-2 spike, an Ad26 vector served as the vaccine. Sequencing used immunoSEQ multiplex PCR; TCRdb keeps in-frame clones, though not all of them. The sample consists of approximately 400,000 clones, roughly 81% of them appearing once. This CDR3 spans 15 amino acids. Germline-derived CDR1 and CDR2 are SGHRS and YFSETQ. The V end lost 1 base, the J end lost 3 bases, and 13 bases lay between the germline ends.

This TCR was sampled from a person aged 18-60 years who received the Ad26.COV2.S COVID-19 vaccine or a placebo. The specimen comprised peripheral blood, sampled in a trial of Ad26.COV2.S vaccine versus placebo. The genes are TRBV5-1 and TRBJ2-5; the D gene is possibly TRBD1 (6 bases). The CDR3 DNA reads as TGCGCCAGCAGCTTGTTTACAGGGCGGGAAGAGACCCAGTACTTC. This translates into CASSLFTGREETQYF.